This section outlines one T cell receptor beta chain sequence together with its context. Its antigen is not known. This CDR3 comprises 14 residues. Trimming pared 5 bases from V and 0 bases from J, leaving 9 bases between. Per germline, CDR1 MNHEY and CDR2 SMNVEV (reference sequence). This entry is derived from a study of response to subunit inactivated influenza vaccine. General observations from the study: A suggestion made by the authors is that each seasonal influenza vaccination recruits few new T cells.

TCRdb itself ran the RT-PCR reads through MiXCR, one entry per CDR3 protein. The sample yields hundreds of thousands of distinct CDR3 sequences, less than 20% seen once. The sample consisted of PBMCs from blood, taken roughly 5 days after vaccination. V and J are TRBV27 and TRBJ2-3; no firm D call. This sequence originates from a man aged 50-60 years who received an inactivated influenza vaccine. The CDR3 coding sequence is TGTGCCAGCAGTGCTTACAGTAGCACAGATACGCAGTATTTT. This gives the protein CASSAYSSTDTQYF.